This T cell receptor beta chain stems from a study of T-cell reconstitution after alpha-beta-depleted transplantation in children. The CDR3 has 13 residues. Trimming shortened V by 3 bases and J by 5 bases, and 10 bases separated the two germline ends. Germline V lookup: CDR1 SEHNR, CDR2 FQNEAQ (reference sequence). Unique molecular identifiers were built into the TCRbeta library. TCRdb re-analysed the PCR reads in MiXCR, keeping a single row per CDR3 protein. The sample shows hundreds of thousands of distinct CDR3 sequences, 32% of them seen only once. The rearrangement uses TRBV7-9 and TRBJ1-2, with D uncertain. The origin of this receptor is a human donor who donated a stem cell graft to a child with aplastic anemia. Specimen: PBMCs from the stem cell graft donor, collected from the stem cell graft. This chain's CDR3 is CASSLGNAYGYTF. CDR3 coding DNA: TGTGCCAGCAGCTTGGGCAACGCTTATGGCTACACCTTC.